This T cell receptor (beta chain) was sequenced for a study of blood T cell repertoires in COVID-19. Trimming took off 3 bases at V and 5 bases at J, with 7 bases between the two ends. This CDR3 is 12 amino acids long. Germline V CDR1 and CDR2: SGHRS, YFSETQ. Produced via immunoSEQ multiplex PCR; TCRdb's table is partial and in-frame only. The sample records around 200,000 clones, more than 65% being singletons. The clonotype was recovered from a human donor with acute or convalescent COVID-19. The donor label of this sample is uncertain. What was sequenced was peripheral blood. The genes are TRBV5-1 and TRBJ2-3; D might be TRBD1 (5 bases). The CDR3 loop reads CASSYQGDTQYF. The CDR3, as DNA: TGCGCCAGCAGCTACCAGGGAGATACGCAGTATTTT. The whole variable domain, remainder taken from reference TRBV5-1 and TRBJ2-3, is KAGVTQTPRYLIKTRGQQVTLSCSPISGHRSVSWYQQTPGQGLQFLFEYFSETQRNKGNFPGRFSGRQFSNSRSEMNVSTLELGDSALYLCASSYQGDTQYFGPGTRLTVL.